This record looks at one T cell receptor beta chain sequence and its context. The source of the sample is a study of blood T cell repertoires in COVID-19. The overall study: Recovered participants had two consecutive negative NP/OP PCR tests, healthcare professional clearance, or symptom resolution. COVID-19 samples collected from the United States, Italy and Spain covered acute and convalescent phases.

The data were produced by immunoSEQ multiplex PCR, yet TCRdb's version contains in-frame clones alone and is incomplete. The sample has under 200,000 clones, 86% seen once. V trimming: 6 bases; J trimming: 5 bases; junction bases outside the gene matches: 7. Germline V CDR1 and CDR2: ENHRY, SYGVKD. The CDR3 spans 14 residues. The study drew participants aged about 18 to 89 years from some 24 US areas. Donors were grouped by their self-reported clinical history. J is TRBJ2-7 and V is TRBV10-3, with 10 bases identical to TRBD1. The receptor was isolated from a woman in her forties in a cohort exposed to, infected with or recovered from COVID-19 (not recorded which). Sequenced input: PBMCs or T cells enriched from blood (not recorded which). CDR3 coding DNA: TGTGCCATCAGAGCCGGGACAGGGGCCCACGAGCAGTACTTC. The encoded protein is CAIRAGTGAHEQYF.